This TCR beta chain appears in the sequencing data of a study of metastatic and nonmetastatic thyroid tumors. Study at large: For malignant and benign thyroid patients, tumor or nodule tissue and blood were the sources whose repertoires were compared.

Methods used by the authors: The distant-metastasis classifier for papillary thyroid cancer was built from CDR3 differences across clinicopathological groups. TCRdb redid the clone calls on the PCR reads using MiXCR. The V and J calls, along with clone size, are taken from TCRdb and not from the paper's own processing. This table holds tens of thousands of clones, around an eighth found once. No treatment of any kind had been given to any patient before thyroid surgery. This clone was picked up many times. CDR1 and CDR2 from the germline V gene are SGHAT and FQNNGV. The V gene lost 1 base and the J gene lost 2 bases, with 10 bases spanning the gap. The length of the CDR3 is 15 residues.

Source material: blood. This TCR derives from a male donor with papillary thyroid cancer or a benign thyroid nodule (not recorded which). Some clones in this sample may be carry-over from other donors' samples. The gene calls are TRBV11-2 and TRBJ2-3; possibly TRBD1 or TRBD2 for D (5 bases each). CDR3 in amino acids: CASSLGTGTTDTQYF. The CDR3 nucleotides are TGTGCCAGCAGCTTAGGGACCGGGACCACAGATACGCAGTATTTT.